The rows below give T cell receptor beta chains drawn from one sample of a study of cytomegalovirus exposure and HLA in healthy donors. The repertoire was sequenced with immunoSEQ multiplex PCR; TCRdb's copy has only in-frame clones and lacks some. The data show 90,000 to 150,000 clones, over 70% seen once. The sequenced sample consisted of PBMCs. The receptors were gathered from a woman aged 40 to 50 in good health and CMV-seropositive. Each CDR3 is given with its conserved first and last residue. Fields, in order: clone size, V gene, CDR3 length, J gene, D gene, CDR3 protein, CDR3 DNA. The D gene is left open where the match is weak. Size values are once, few and many counts, or a class for expanded clones, and some rows have none.

>.|TRBV6-5|15|TRBJ2-2|.
CASSAASGGTGELFF
TGTGCCAGCAGTGCCGCGAGTGGGGGGACCGGGGAGCTGTTTTTT
>.|TRBV6-5|12|TRBJ1-4|TRBD1
CASTDDRGKLFF
TGTGCCAGCACCGACGACAGGGGGAAGCTGTTTTTT
>.|TRBV4-3|17|TRBJ2-3|TRBD2
CASSQVEGRGGRDTQYF
TGCGCCAGCAGCCAAGTTGAGGGGCGGGGGGGCAGAGATACGCAGTATTTT
>few|TRBV2|15|TRBJ1-6|TRBD1
CASSARQGGFSPLHF
TGTGCCAGCAGTGCTAGACAGGGAGGTTTTTCACCCCTCCACTTT
>.|TRBV9|15|TRBJ1-4|.
CASSVGPATNEKLFF
TGTGCCAGCAGCGTAGGGCCAGCAACTAATGAAAAACTGTTTTTT
>.|TRBV6-1|12|TRBJ2-7|.
CASRKVGGQAYF
TGTGCCAGCCGGAAAGTTGGGGGCCAGGCGTACTTC
>.|TRBV7-2|13|TRBJ2-3|.
CASSPPSTDTQYF
TGTGCCAGCAGCCCCCCTAGCACAGATACGCAGTATTTT
>few|TRBV6-6|13|TRBJ1-1|TRBD1
CASSPGQGFEAFF
TGTGCCAGCAGTCCAGGACAGGGCTTTGAAGCTTTCTTT
>.|TRBV5-1|19|TRBJ2-1|TRBD2
CASSLRGTSGGRPYNEQFF
TGCGCCAGCAGCTTGAGAGGGACTAGCGGGGGGCGGCCCTACAATGAGCAGTTCTTC
>.|TRBV18|16|TRBJ2-3|.
CASSPLRGSGTDTQYF
TGTGCCAGCTCACCACTAAGGGGGAGTGGGACAGATACGCAGTATTTT
>.|TRBV6-1|16|TRBJ2-7|TRBD2
CASSEAGREVSYEQYF
TGTGCCAGCAGTGAAGCCGGGCGGGAGGTCTCCTACGAGCAGTACTTC
>.|TRBV19|14|TRBJ2-7|.
CASSIASASYEQYF
TGTGCCAGTAGTATAGCTAGCGCTTCGTACGAGCAGTACTTC
>few|TRBV5-1|15|TRBJ2-3|.
CASSPGTSEADTQYF
TGCGCCAGCAGCCCCGGGACTTCCGAGGCAGATACGCAGTATTTT
>.|TRBV4-2|16|TRBJ1-1|TRBD1
CASSQDPGQGDTEAFF
TGTGCCAGCAGCCAAGACCCCGGACAGGGGGACACTGAAGCTTTCTTT
>.|TRBV9|14|TRBJ1-1|TRBD1
CASSVEQGLTEAFF
TGTGCCAGCAGCGTAGAACAGGGGTTGACTGAAGCTTTCTTT
>.|TRBV2|13|TRBJ2-7|.
CASTPGFSYEQYF
TGTGCCAGCACCCCAGGGTTCTCCTACGAGCAGTACTTC
>.|TRBV7-2|13|TRBJ2-1|.
CASSRRRGNEQFF
TGTGCCAGCAGCCGACGCAGGGGCAATGAGCAGTTCTTC
>.|TRBV30|13|TRBJ1-2|TRBD1
CAWSVQGWYGYTF
TGTGCCTGGAGTGTACAGGGGTGGTATGGCTACACCTTC
>.|TRBV27|13|TRBJ2-3|.
CASSRDNTDTQYF
TGTGCCAGCAGTCGGGACAACACAGATACGCAGTATTTT
>once|TRBV7-8|13|TRBJ2-5|.
CASSQGSQETQYF
TGTGCCAGCAGCCAGGGCAGCCAAGAGACCCAGTACTTC
>few|TRBV6-5|13|TRBJ1-1|.
CASSYDRQGEAFF
TGTGCCAGCAGTTACGACAGGCAGGGGGAAGCTTTCTTT
>.|TRBV30|17|TRBJ1-5|.
CAWSRGEGIRIRQPQHF
TGTGCCTGGAGTCGAGGCGAGGGAATCCGAATCCGTCAGCCCCAGCATTTT
>.|TRBV6-5|15|TRBJ1-3|.
CASSYSVTEGNTIYF
TGTGCCAGCAGTTACTCTGTGACGGAGGGAAACACCATATATTTT
>.|TRBV7-9|17|TRBJ2-7|TRBD2
CASSSIRSAGVSYEQYF
TGTGCCAGCAGCTCCATACGGTCAGCGGGAGTTTCCTACGAGCAGTACTTC
>.|TRBV4-3|18|TRBJ2-6|TRBD1
CASSHTRQGNSGANVLTF
TGCGCCAGCAGCCACACCCGACAGGGAAACTCTGGGGCCAACGTCCTGACTTTC
>once|TRBV7-2|15|TRBJ1-5|.
CASSLERGAIQPQHF
TGTGCCAGCAGCTTAGAACGGGGGGCCATTCAGCCCCAGCATTTT
>.|TRBV28|14|TRBJ2-1|TRBD1
CASSRRQGGNEQFF
TGTGCCAGCAGCCGGAGACAGGGTGGGAATGAGCAGTTCTTC
>.|TRBV5-1|16|TRBJ2-7|.
CASSSGNWDWSYEQYF
TGCGCCAGCAGTAGCGGAAACTGGGACTGGTCCTACGAGCAGTACTTC
>.|TRBV6-6|14|TRBJ2-1|TRBD1
CASSLDRVEDEQFF
TGTGCCAGCAGTTTGGACAGGGTCGAGGATGAGCAGTTCTTC
>few|TRBV9|16|TRBJ1-4|.
CASSVAYRATNEKLFF
TGTGCCAGCAGCGTAGCCTACAGGGCAACTAATGAAAAACTGTTTTTT
>.|TRBV5-4|14|TRBJ1-1|.
CASSLEAGSPEAFF
TGTGCCAGCAGCTTGGAAGCGGGATCCCCTGAAGCTTTCTTT
>.|TRBV6-5|15|TRBJ1-2|.
CASSYLGRAGYGYTF
TGTGCCAGCAGTTACCTGGGCAGGGCGGGGTATGGCTACACCTTC
>.|TRBV27|15|TRBJ1-4|TRBD1
CASSQRQGSYEKLFF
TGTGCCAGCAGTCAGAGACAGGGGTCTTATGAAAAACTGTTTTTT
>.|TRBV19|14|TRBJ1-2|TRBD1
CASSIGQGAGGYTF
TGTGCCAGTAGTATCGGCCAGGGGGCAGGTGGCTACACCTTC
>once|TRBV5-6|15|TRBJ2-5|.
CASSLAPGTRETQYF
TGTGCCAGCAGCTTGGCCCCCGGGACAAGAGAGACCCAGTACTTC
>few|TRBV29-1|14|TRBJ2-1|TRBD2
CSLFGEGTYNEQFF
TGCAGCCTTTTCGGGGAGGGGACCTACAATGAGCAGTTCTTC
>few|TRBV6-6|15|TRBJ1-3|.
CASSYTGNSGNTIYF
TGTGCCAGCAGTTATACAGGGAACTCTGGAAACACCATATATTTT
>once|TRBV29-1|11|TRBJ2-7|.
CSGGHTYEQYF
TGCAGCGGCGGACACACCTACGAGCAGTACTTC
>.|TRBV5-6|14|TRBJ1-5|TRBD1
CASSLQQGSQPQHF
TGTGCCAGCAGCTTGCAACAGGGGAGTCAGCCCCAGCATTTT
>.|TRBV4-1|16|TRBJ2-7|TRBD2
CASSQGGLAGSYEQYF
TGCGCCAGCAGCCAAGGGGGACTAGCGGGCTCCTACGAGCAGTACTTC
>.|TRBV6-6|15|TRBJ2-7|.
CASSSPTLSSYEQYF
TGTGCCAGCAGTTCTCCGACATTAAGCTCCTACGAGCAGTACTTC
>.|TRBV6-4|15|TRBJ1-2|TRBD1
CASSEGQGAIYGYTF
TGTGCCAGCTCAGAAGGACAGGGGGCGATCTATGGCTACACCTTC
>.|TRBV5-1|14|TRBJ1-1|.
CASSLAGMNTEAFF
TGCGCCAGCAGCTTAGCAGGGATGAACACTGAAGCTTTCTTT
>once|TRBV6-1|15|TRBJ2-3|TRBD2
CASSEAASGAGTQYF
TGTGCCAGCAGTGAAGCGGCTAGCGGAGCGGGTACGCAGTATTTT
>.|TRBV28|15|TRBJ1-5|TRBD1
CASSFKARQGQPQHF
TGTGCCAGCAGTTTTAAAGCCAGACAGGGCCAGCCCCAGCATTTT
>.|TRBV7-9|13|TRBJ2-7|.
CASSSGTLFEQYF
TGTGCCAGCAGCTCGGGGACTCTGTTCGAGCAGTACTTC
>.|TRBV4-3|15|TRBJ2-5|.
CASSQDFLAVETQYF
TGCGCCAGCAGCCAAGATTTTCTAGCTGTAGAGACCCAGTACTTC
>.|TRBV5-6|18|TRBJ1-6|.
CASSLELDSQAYNSPLHF
TGTGCCAGCAGCTTGGAACTGGACAGTCAGGCCTATAATTCACCCCTCCACTTT
>.|TRBV2|15|TRBJ2-5|.
CASTPEFIGEETQYF
TGTGCCAGCACCCCGGAGTTTATTGGAGAGGAGACCCAGTACTTC